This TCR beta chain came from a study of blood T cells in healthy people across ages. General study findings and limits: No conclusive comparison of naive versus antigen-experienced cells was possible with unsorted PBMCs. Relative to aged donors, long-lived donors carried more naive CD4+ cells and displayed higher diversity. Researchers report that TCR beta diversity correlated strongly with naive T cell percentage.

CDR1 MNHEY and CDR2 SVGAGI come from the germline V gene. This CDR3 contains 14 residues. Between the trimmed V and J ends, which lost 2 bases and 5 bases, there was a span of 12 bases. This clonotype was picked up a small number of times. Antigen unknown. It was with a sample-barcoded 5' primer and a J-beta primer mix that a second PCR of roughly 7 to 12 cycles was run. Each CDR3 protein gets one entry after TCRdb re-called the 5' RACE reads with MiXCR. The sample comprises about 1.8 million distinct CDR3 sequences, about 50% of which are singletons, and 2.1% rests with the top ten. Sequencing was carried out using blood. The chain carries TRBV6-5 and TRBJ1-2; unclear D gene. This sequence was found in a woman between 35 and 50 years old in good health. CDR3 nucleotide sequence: TGTGCCAGCAGTTACAGTGGAACAGAGTATGGCTACACCTTC. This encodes CASSYSGTEYGYTF.